A single sample gave rise to the 4 T cell receptor beta chains below, sequenced in a study of coeliac disease. Libraries were prepared by immunoSEQ multiplex PCR; TCRdb keeps only in-frame clonotypes and omits some of them. The table includes about 4,900 clones, 69% detected once. Sample: lymphocytes from the gut lamina propria. The source is a woman aged 40 to 49.

The chain uses TRBV5-8 and TRBJ2-7, with D unresolved. CDR1 and CDR2 (germline): SGHTS, YDEGEE. Trimming pared 0 bases from V and 6 bases from J, leaving 4 bases between. The CDR3 has 11 amino acids. The CDR3 loop reads CASSLAGEQYF. As DNA, the CDR3 is TGTGCCAGCAGCTTGGCGGGCGAGCAGTACTTC.

This clone appeared a single time. The chain joins TRBV28 to TRBJ1-5; TRBD1 is a possible D gene (5 bases). The CDR3 spans 15 residues. Trimming removed 5 bases from V and 0 bases from J, with 11 bases in between. The V gene's germline CDR1 is MDHEN and CDR2 SYDVKM. CDR3 in DNA: TGTGCCAGCAGTCCCGGAGGGACTAGCAATCAGCCCCAGCATTTT. Translation: CASSPGGTSNQPQHF.

This chain joins TRBV11-2 and TRBJ2-5; possible D gene TRBD2, 5 bases. CDR1 and CDR2 from the germline V gene are SGHAT and FQNNGV. V lost 5 bases and J lost 5, with 18 bases in between. This CDR3 spans 15 amino acids. In DNA form, the CDR3 reads TGTGCCAGCAGCCCCGCTCGAGGGATAGGGGAGACCCAGTACTTC. Translated, it gives CASSPARGIGETQYF.

This clone appeared a single time. The chain joins TRBV7-6 to TRBJ1-1; 11 bases are a match to TRBD1. Germline V gene sequence: CDR1 SGHVS, CDR2 FNYEAQ. V lost 5 bases and J lost 6; bases outside the gene matches: 2. This CDR3 is 13 amino acids long. Here the CDR3 DNA reads TGTGCCAGCAGCCGGGACAGGGGGGCTGAAGCTTTCTTT. Translated: CASSRDRGAEAFF.